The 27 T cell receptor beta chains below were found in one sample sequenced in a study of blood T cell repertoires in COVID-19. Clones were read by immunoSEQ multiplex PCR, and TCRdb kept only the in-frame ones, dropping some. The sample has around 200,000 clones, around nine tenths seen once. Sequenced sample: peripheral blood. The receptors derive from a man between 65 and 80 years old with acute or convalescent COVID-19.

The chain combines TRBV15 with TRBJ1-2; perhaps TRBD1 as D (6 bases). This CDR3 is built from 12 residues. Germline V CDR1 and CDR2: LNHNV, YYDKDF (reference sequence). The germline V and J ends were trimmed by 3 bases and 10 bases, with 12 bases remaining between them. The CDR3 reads CATSRAGTYYTF. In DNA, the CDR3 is TGTGCCACCAGCAGGGCCGGGACATACTACACCTTC.

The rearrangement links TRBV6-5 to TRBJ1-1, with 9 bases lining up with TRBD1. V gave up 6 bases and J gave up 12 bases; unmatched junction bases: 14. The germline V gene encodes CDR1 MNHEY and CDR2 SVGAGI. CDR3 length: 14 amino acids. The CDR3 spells CASRKTIQGARTFF. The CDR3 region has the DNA TGTGCCAGCAGGAAGACCATACAGGGGGCGAGGACTTTCTTT.

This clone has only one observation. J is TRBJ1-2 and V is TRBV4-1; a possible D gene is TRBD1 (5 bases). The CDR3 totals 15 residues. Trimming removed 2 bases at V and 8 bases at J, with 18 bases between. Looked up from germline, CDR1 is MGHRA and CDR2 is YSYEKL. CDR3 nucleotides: TGCGCCAGCAGCCAACTAGACAGCTCTGGCCGGGGCTACACCTTC. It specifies CASSQLDSSGRGYTF.

CDR3 bases: TGTGCCAGCAGCGATCCGGGACAGGGAAATTCACCCCTCCACTTT. It translates to CASSDPGQGNSPLHF. This chain joins TRBV5-5 and TRBJ1-6, with 9 positions matching TRBD1. The CDR3 spans 15 residues. Germline CDR1 SGHKS, CDR2 YYEKEE (reference sequence). V dropped 4 bases and J dropped 7; count of bases not matched to a gene: 6.

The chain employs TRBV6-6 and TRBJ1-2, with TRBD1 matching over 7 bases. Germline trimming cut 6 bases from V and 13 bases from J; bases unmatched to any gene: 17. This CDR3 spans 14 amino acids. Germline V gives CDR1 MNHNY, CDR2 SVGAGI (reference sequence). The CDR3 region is CASSQEGTALVGTF. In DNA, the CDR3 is TGTGCCAGCAGCCAGGAGGGGACAGCTCTTGTTGGCACCTTC.

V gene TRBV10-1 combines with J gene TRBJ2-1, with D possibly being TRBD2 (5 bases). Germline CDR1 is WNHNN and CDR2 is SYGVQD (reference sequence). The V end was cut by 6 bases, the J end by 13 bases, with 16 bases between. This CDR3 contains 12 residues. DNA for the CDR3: TGCGCCAGCAGCGTGGAGCGGTCGGAACAGTTCTTC. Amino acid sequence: CASSVERSEQFF.

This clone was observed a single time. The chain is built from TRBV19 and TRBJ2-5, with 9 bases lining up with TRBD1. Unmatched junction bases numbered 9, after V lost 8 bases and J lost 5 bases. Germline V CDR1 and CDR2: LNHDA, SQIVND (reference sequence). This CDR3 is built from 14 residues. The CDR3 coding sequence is TGTGCCAGTGCCGACAGGGGGTTGGGGGAGACCCAGTACTTC. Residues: CASADRGLGETQYF.

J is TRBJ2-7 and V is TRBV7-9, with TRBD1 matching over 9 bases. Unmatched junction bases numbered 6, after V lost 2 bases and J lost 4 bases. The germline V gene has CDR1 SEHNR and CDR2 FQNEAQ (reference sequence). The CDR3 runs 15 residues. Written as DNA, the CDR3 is TGTGCCAGCAGCTTATTTTGGGACAGGGAATACGAGCAGTACTTC. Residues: CASSLFWDREYEQYF.

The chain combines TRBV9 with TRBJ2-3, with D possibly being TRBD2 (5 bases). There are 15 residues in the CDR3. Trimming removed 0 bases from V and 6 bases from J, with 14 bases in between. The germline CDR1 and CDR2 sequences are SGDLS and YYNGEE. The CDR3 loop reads CASSVGVGEGDTQYF. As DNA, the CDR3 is TGTGCCAGCAGCGTAGGTGTCGGGGAAGGGGATACGCAGTATTTT.

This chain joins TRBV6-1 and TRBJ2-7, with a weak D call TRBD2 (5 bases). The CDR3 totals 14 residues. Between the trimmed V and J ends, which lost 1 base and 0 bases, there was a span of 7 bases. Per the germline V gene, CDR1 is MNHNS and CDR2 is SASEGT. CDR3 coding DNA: TGTGCCAGCAGTGAAGGCGGGTACTCCTACGAGCAGTACTTC. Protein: CASSEGGYSYEQYF.

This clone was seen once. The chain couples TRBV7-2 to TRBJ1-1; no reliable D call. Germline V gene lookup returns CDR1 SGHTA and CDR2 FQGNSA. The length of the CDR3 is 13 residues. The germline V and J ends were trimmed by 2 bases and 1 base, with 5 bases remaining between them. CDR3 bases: TGTGCCAGCAGCTTAACAGAGAACACTGAAGCTTTCTTT. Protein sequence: CASSLTENTEAFF.

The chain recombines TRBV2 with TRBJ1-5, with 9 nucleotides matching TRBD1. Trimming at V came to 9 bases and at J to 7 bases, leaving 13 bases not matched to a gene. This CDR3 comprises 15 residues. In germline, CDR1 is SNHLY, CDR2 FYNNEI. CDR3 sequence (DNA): TGTGCCAGTATGTTGCGGACAGGGGCGTTCCAGCCCCAGCATTTT. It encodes CASMLRTGAFQPQHF.

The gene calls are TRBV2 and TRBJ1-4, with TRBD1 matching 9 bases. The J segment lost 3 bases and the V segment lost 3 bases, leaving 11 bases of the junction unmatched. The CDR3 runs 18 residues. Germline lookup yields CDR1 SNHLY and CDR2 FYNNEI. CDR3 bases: TGTGCCAGCAGTGAGGAGGGACAGGGAGGAGCTGCTAATGAAAAACTGTTTTTT. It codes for CASSEEGQGGAANEKLFF.

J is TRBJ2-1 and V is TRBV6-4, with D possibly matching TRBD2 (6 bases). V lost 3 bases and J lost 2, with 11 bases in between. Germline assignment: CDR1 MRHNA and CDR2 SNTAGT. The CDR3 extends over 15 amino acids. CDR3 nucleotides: TGTGCCAGCAGTGAGGGGGGACTCACCTACAATGAGCAGTTCTTC. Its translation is CASSEGGLTYNEQFF.

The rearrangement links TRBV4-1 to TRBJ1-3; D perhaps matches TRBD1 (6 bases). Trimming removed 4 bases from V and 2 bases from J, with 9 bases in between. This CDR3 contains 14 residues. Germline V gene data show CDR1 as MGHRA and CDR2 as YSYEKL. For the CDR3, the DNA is TGCGCCAGCAGCCTCCGGGACACTGGAAACACCATATATTTT. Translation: CASSLRDTGNTIYF.

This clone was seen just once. The CDR3: CASSSLGADFYQYF. As DNA, the CDR3 is TGTGCCAGCAGCTCACTTGGGGCCGACTTTTACCAGTACTTC. V and J are TRBV27 and TRBJ2-5, with D tentatively TRBD1 (5 bases). The germline V and J ends were trimmed by 6 bases and 10 bases, with 21 bases remaining between them. CDR3 length: 14 residues. Germline V gene sequence: CDR1 MNHEY, CDR2 SMNVEV (reference sequence).

CDR3 DNA sequence: TGTGCCAGCAGCTTCGGCAACGTAGCTCAAGAGACCCAGTACTTC. This translates into CASSFGNVAQETQYF. J is TRBJ2-5 and V is TRBV11-2; no definite D call. The CDR3 totals 15 residues. V was cut by 3 bases and J by 2 bases, with 13 bases left in between. Germline CDR1 and CDR2: SGHAT and FQNNGV.

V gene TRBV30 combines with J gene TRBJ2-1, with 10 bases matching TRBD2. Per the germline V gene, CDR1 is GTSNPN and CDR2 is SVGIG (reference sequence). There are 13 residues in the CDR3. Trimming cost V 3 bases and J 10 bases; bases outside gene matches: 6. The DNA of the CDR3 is TGTGCCTGGAGACCTCTAGCGGGAGAGGAGCAGTTCTTC. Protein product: CAWRPLAGEEQFF.

CDR3 region: CASSSTSSGGGTQYF. As DNA, the CDR3 is TGTGCCAGCAGCTCGACTAGCAGTGGGGGGGGGACCCAGTACTTC. The V and J genes are TRBV7-2 and TRBJ2-5, with 7 bases aligning to TRBD2. Germline values: CDR1 SGHTA, CDR2 FQGNSA. Trimming removed 4 bases from V and 7 bases from J; junction bases left unmatched: 12. The CDR3 is 15 amino acids.

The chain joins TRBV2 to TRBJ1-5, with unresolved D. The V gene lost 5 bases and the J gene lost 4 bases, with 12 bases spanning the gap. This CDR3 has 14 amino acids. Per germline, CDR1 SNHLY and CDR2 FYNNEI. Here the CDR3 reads CASSRSTSNQPQHF. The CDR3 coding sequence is TGTGCCAGCAGTCGCTCGACATCTAATCAGCCCCAGCATTTT. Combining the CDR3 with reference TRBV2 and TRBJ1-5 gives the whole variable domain EPEVTQTPSHQVTQMGQEVILRCVPISNHLYFYWYRQILGQKVEFLVSFYNNEISEKSEIFDDQFSVERPDGSNFTLKIRSTKLEDSAMYFCASSRSTSNQPQHFGDGTRLSIL.

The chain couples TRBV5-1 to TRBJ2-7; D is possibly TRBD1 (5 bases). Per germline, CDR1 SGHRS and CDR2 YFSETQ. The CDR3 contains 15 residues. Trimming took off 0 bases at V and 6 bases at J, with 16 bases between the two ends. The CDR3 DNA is TGCGCCAGCAGCTTGGGTCCAGGGCGCTCAGGCGAGCAGTACTTC. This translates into CASSLGPGRSGEQYF.

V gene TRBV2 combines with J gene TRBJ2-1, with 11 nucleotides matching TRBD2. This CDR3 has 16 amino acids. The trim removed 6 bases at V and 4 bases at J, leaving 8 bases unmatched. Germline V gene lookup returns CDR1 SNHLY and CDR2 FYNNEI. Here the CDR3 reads CASRTQLAGAYNEQFF. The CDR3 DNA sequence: TGTGCCAGCAGAACCCAACTAGCGGGAGCTTACAATGAGCAGTTCTTC.

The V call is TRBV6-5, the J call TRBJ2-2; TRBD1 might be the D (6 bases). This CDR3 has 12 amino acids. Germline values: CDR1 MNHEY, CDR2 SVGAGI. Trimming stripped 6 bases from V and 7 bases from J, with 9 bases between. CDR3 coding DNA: TGTGCCAGCAGGACAGGAAGCGGGGAGCTGTTTTTT. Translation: CASRTGSGELFF.

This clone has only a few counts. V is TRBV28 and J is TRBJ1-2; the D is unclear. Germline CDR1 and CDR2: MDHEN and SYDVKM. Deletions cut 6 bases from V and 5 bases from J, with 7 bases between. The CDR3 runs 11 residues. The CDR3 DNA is TGTGCCAGCAGCCGAGGGTATGGCTACACCTTC. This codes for CASSRGYGYTF.

CDR3 amino acids: CAISESQDSYYEQYF. The DNA of the CDR3 is TGTGCCATCAGTGAGTCGCAGGACTCGTACTACGAGCAGTACTTC. The genes are TRBV10-3 and TRBJ2-7, with D possibly being TRBD2 (5 bases). V was shortened by 0 bases and J by 3 bases, with 12 bases between the two germline ends. Germline CDR1 ENHRY, CDR2 SYGVKD. The CDR3 runs 15 residues.

CDR3 region: CASSFLGGTSYNEQFF. The CDR3 bases are TGCGCCAGCAGCTTTTTGGGCGGGACCTCCTACAATGAGCAGTTCTTC. The rearrangement uses TRBV5-1 and TRBJ2-1; a possible D gene is TRBD2 (6 bases). There are 16 residues in the CDR3. V lost 2 bases to trimming and J lost 0 bases, with 12 bases between them. CDR1 is SGHRS, CDR2 YFSETQ, per germline.

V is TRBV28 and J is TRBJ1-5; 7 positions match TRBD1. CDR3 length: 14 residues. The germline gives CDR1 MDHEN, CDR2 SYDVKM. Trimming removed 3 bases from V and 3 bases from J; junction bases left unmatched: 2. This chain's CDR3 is CASSLGQLNQPQHF. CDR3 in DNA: TGTGCCAGCAGTTTGGGACAGCTCAATCAGCCCCAGCATTTT.